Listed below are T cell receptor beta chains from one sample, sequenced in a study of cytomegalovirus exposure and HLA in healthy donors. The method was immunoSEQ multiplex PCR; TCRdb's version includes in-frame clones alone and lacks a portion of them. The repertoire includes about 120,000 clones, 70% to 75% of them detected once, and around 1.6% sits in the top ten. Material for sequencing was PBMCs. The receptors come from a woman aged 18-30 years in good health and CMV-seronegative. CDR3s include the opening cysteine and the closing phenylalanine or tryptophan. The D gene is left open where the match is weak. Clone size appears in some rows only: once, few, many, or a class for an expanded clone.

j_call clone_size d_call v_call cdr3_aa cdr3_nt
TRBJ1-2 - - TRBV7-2 CASSLAPEGQGYTF TGTGCCAGCAGCTTAGCGCCGGAGGGGCAAGGCTACACCTTC
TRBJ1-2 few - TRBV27 CASSLSALGSPFNYGYTF TGTGCCAGCAGTTTATCGGCTTTGGGCAGTCCATTTAACTATGGCTACACCTTC
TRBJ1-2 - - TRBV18 CASTSGRGNYGYTF TGTGCCAGCACATCAGGGAGGGGTAACTATGGCTACACCTTC
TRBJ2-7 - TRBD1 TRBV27 CASSPGTGYEQYF TGTGCCAGCAGCCCGGGGACAGGCTACGAGCAGTACTTC
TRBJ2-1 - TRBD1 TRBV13 CASSLQGAGYNEQFF TGTGCCAGCAGCTTACAGGGGGCGGGTTACAATGAGCAGTTCTTC
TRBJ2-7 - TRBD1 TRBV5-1 CASSPTGEPYEQYF TGCGCCAGCAGCCCGACAGGGGAACCATACGAGCAGTACTTC
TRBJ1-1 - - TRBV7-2 CASGYRANTEAFF TGTGCCAGCGGCTATAGAGCGAACACTGAAGCTTTCTTT
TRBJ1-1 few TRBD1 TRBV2 CASGSGQTNTEAFF TGTGCCAGCGGCTCGGGACAGACGAACACTGAAGCTTTCTTT
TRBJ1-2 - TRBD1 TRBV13 CASSFQGAGGYTF TGTGCCAGCAGCTTTCAGGGGGCCGGTGGCTACACCTTC
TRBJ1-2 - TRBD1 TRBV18 CASSLGQGNYGYTF TGTGCCAGCTCACTTGGACAGGGAAACTATGGCTACACCTTC
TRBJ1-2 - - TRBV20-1 CSASQFRGYTF TGCAGTGCTAGCCAGTTCCGCGGCTACACCTTC
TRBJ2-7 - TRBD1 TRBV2 CASSERIWDRAYEQYF TGTGCCAGCAGTGAAAGGATATGGGACAGGGCCTACGAGCAGTACTTC
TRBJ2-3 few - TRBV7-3 CASSLFSPPDTQYF TGTGCCAGCAGCCTATTCTCCCCTCCAGATACGCAGTATTTT
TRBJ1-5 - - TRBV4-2 CASSQDGEPNQPQHF TGTGCCAGCAGCCAAGACGGGGAGCCCAATCAGCCCCAGCATTTT
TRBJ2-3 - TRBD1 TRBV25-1 CASSVTGQGSDTQYF TGTGCCAGCAGTGTCACGGGACAGGGCTCCGATACGCAGTATTTT
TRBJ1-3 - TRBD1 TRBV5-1 CASKGTGGFGNTIYF TGCGCCAGCAAGGGGACAGGGGGCTTTGGAAACACCATATATTTT
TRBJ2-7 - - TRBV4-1 CASSQGFAYEQYF TGCGCCAGCAGCCAAGGTTTCGCCTACGAGCAGTACTTC
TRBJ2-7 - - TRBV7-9 CASSLPPVRASYEQYF TGTGCCAGCAGCTTACCGCCGGTCAGGGCAAGCTACGAGCAGTACTTC
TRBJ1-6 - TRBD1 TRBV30 CAWSVQGPHNSPLHF TGTGCCTGGAGTGTACAGGGGCCCCATAATTCACCCCTCCACTTT
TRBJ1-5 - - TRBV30 CAWSVGGDGGQPQHF TGTGCCTGGAGTGTAGGAGGGGACGGGGGACAGCCCCAGCATTTT
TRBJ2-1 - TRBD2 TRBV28 CASSLFLAGGKVEQFF TGTGCCAGCTCCCTCTTCCTAGCGGGGGGGAAAGTTGAGCAGTTCTTC
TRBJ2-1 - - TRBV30 CAWSRQRVSSYNEQFF TGTGCCTGGAGCCGGCAGCGGGTTAGCTCCTACAATGAGCAGTTCTTC
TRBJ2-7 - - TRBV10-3 CAISEIYNFEQYF TGTGCCATCAGTGAGATTTATAACTTCGAGCAGTACTTC
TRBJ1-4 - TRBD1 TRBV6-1 CASSETGTGDEKLFF TGTGCCAGCAGCGAGACCGGGACAGGGGATGAAAAACTGTTTTTT
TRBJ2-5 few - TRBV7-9 CASSYRQNQETQYF TGTGCCAGCAGCTATAGACAGAACCAAGAGACCCAGTACTTC
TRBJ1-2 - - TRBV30 CAWTRGGLVWGYTF TGTGCCTGGACCCGCGGGGGATTAGTCTGGGGCTACACCTTC
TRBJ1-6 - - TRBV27 CASRQTVHNSPLHF TGTGCCAGCAGACAGACCGTCCATAATTCACCCCTCCACTTT
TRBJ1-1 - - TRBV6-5 CASSILGGSEAFF TGTGCCAGCAGTATCCTTGGGGGGTCTGAAGCTTTCTTT
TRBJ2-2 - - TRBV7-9 CASSLGLVAGPNTGELFF TGTGCCAGCAGCTTAGGATTAGTGGCGGGACCCAACACCGGGGAGCTGTTTTTT
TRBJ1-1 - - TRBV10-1 CASSGPAVAFF TGCGCCAGCAGTGGCCCGGCGGTGGCTTTCTTT
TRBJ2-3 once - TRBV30 CAWKGRGTDTQYF TGTGCCTGGAAAGGCAGGGGTACAGATACGCAGTATTTT
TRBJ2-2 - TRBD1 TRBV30 CAWSSRRVFDRENTGELFF TGTGCCTGGAGTTCCCGGAGAGTCTTTGACAGGGAAAACACCGGGGAGCTGTTTTTT
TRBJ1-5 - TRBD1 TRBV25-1 CASSATGGEGLVPQHF TGTGCCAGCAGTGCGACAGGGGGAGAGGGGTTGGTGCCCCAGCATTTT
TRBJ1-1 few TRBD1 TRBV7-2 CASSPPGQVLPTNTEAFF TGTGCCAGCAGCCCCCCCGGACAGGTTCTACCTACTAACACTGAAGCTTTCTTT
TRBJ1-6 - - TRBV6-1 CASSGMGQGSPLHF TGTGCCAGCAGTGGAATGGGGCAAGGTTCACCCCTCCACTTT
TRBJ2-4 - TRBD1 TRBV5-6 CASSLGTGDRGNIQYF TGTGCCAGCAGCTTGGGGACGGGGGACAGGGGTAACATTCAGTACTTC
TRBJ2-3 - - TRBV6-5 CASSSAMGTDTQYF TGTGCCAGCAGTAGTGCGATGGGCACAGATACGCAGTATTTT
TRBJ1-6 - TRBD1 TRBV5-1 CASSPGQSYNSPLHF TGCGCCAGCAGCCCGGGACAGAGTTATAATTCACCCCTCCACTTT
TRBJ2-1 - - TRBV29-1 CSGQRGTYNEQFF TGCAGCGGCCAAAGGGGGACGTACAATGAGCAGTTCTTC
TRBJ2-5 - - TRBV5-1 CASSLSLSHRETQYF TGCGCCAGCAGCTTGTCGTTATCTCACAGAGAGACCCAGTACTTC
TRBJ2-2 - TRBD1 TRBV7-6 CASSPTGGPYTGELFF TGTGCCAGCAGTCCCACAGGGGGGCCTTACACCGGGGAGCTGTTTTTT
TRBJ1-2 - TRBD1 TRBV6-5 CASRDRVYGYTF TGTGCCAGCAGAGACAGGGTCTATGGCTACACCTTC
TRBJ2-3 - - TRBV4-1 CASSQDAGTGTQYF TGCGCCAGCAGCCAAGATGCGGGGACCGGTACGCAGTATTTT
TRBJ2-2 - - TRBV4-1 CASSQEGVGALFF TGCGCCAGCAGCCAAGAAGGGGTAGGGGCGCTGTTTTTT
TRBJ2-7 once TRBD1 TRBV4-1 CASSQERDRRTGEQYF TGCGCCAGCAGCCAAGAACGGGACAGGCGCACGGGGGAGCAGTACTTC
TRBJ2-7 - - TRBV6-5 CASSLGAGSYEQYF TGTGCCAGCAGTTTGGGGGCGGGCTCCTACGAGCAGTACTTC
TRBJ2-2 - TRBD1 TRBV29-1 CSANRGPTGELFF TGCAGCGCCAACAGGGGGCCGACCGGGGAGCTGTTTTTT
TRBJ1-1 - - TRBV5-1 CASSSEVSGGSEAFF TGCGCCAGCAGCTCTGAGGTTTCGGGGGGCAGTGAAGCTTTCTTT
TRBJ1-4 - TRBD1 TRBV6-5 CASSYMTGGKLFF TGTGCCAGCAGTTATATGACAGGGGGGAAACTGTTTTTT
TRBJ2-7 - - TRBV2 CASRAGTRKKGVSEQYF TGTGCCAGCAGGGCCGGGACAAGGAAAAAGGGGGTCTCCGAGCAGTACTTC
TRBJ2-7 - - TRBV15 CATSREQGASEEQYF TGTGCCACCAGCAGAGAACAGGGAGCCTCTGAAGAGCAGTACTTC